The 10 T cell receptor beta chains below come from one sample, sequenced in a study of blood T cell repertoires in COVID-19. The method was immunoSEQ multiplex PCR; TCRdb's version includes in-frame clones alone and lacks a portion of them. This sample yields about 240,000 clones, of which about four fifths are seen a single time; less than 3.5% belongs to the top ten. Sequenced sample: peripheral blood. The receptors originated from a woman younger than 30 with acute or convalescent COVID-19.

The V call is TRBV6-5, the J call TRBJ1-6; weak D call: TRBD1 (6 bases). This CDR3 comprises 15 residues. CDR1 is MNHEY, CDR2 SVGAGI, per germline. Between the trimmed V and J ends, which lost 2 bases and 5 bases, there was a span of 10 bases. As DNA, the CDR3 is TGTGCCAGCAGTTACGTAACAGGGAATAATTCACCCCTCCACTTT. As protein: CASSYVTGNNSPLHF.

The chain combines TRBV4-1 with TRBJ2-7; possibly TRBD2 for D (5 bases). This CDR3 region has 13 residues. Trimming stripped 0 bases from V and 4 bases from J, with 7 bases between. The germline CDR1 and CDR2 sequences are MGHRA and YSYEKL. DNA of the CDR3: TGCGCCAGCAGCCAAGAGACGGGGTACGAGCAGTACTTC. Translated, it gives CASSQETGYEQYF.

This clone was counted once. CDR3 bases: TGCGCCAGCAGCTTGGCAGCGGTCTTGGGTATTAACTATGGCTACACCTTC. This gives the protein CASSLAAVLGINYGYTF. V usage is TRBV5-1 and J usage is TRBJ1-2, with unresolved D. V was pared by 0 bases and J by 1 base, with 16 bases between. The CDR3 totals 17 residues. CDR1 and CDR2 from the germline V gene are SGHRS and YFSETQ.

The CDR3 nucleotides read TGTGCCAGTAGTAAGCGTACCCAGGGGATTGGCACAGATACGCAGTATTTT. Translated: CASSKRTQGIGTDTQYF. This chain joins TRBV19 and TRBJ2-3; D is perhaps TRBD1 (6 bases). The CDR3 contains 17 residues. V lost 4 bases and J lost 1, with 18 bases in between. Looked up from germline, CDR1 is LNHDA and CDR2 is SQIVND (reference sequence). Filled out from reference TRBV19 and TRBJ2-3, the complete variable domain reads DGGITQSPKYLFRKEGQNVTLSCEQNLNHDAMYWYRQDPGQGLRLIYYSQIVNDFQKGDIAEGYSVSREKKESFPLTVTSAQKNPTAFYLCASSKRTQGIGTDTQYFGPGTRLTVL.

The chain has TRBV24-1 and TRBJ2-1; 10 nucleotides match TRBD2. Germline CDR1 KGHDR, CDR2 SFDVKD. The CDR3 runs 20 residues. With V trimmed by 2 bases and J by 0 bases, 12 bases remained unmatched. The CDR3 DNA reads as TGTGCCACCAGTGATTCCCGTGGAGTAGCGGGAGGTACCTCCTACAATGAGCAGTTCTTC. Its protein is CATSDSRGVAGGTSYNEQFF.

The gene calls are TRBV7-2 and TRBJ2-7; TRBD2 matches 10 bases. CDR1 SGHTA and CDR2 FQGNSA come from the germline V gene. This CDR3 comprises 17 residues. Trimming took 5 bases from V and 4 from J; bases not matched to a gene: 14. The CDR3 loop reads CASSPTLASGRRYEQYF. The CDR3 bases are TGTGCCAGCAGCCCCACTCTAGCTAGCGGGAGACGGTACGAGCAGTACTTC.

This chain's CDR3 is CASRSMGGSGSGYTF. DNA for the CDR3: TGTGCCAGCAGGTCGATGGGGGGATCTGGAAGTGGCTACACCTTC. V and J are TRBV6-5 and TRBJ1-2, with D possibly matching TRBD1 (5 bases). The V gene's germline CDR1 is MNHEY and CDR2 SVGAGI. This CDR3 comprises 15 residues. Trimming removed 6 bases at V and 7 bases at J, with 21 bases between.

This clone has more than one count but fewer than ten. The rearrangement links TRBV5-4 to TRBJ2-2; the D gene is possibly TRBD2 (6 bases). The V gene lost 1 base and the J gene lost 0 bases, with 10 bases spanning the gap. This CDR3 spans 16 amino acids. Germline V CDR1 and CDR2: SGHNT, YYREEE (reference sequence). The CDR3 DNA is TGTGCCAGCAGCTTGTCGGGAGCCCCGAACACCGGGGAGCTGTTTTTT. Amino acid sequence: CASSLSGAPNTGELFF.

V gene TRBV24-1 combines with J gene TRBJ2-3; a possible D gene is TRBD1 (5 bases). The CDR3 is made up of 13 amino acids. Germline V gives CDR1 KGHDR, CDR2 SFDVKD. V lost 6 bases to trimming and J lost 2 bases, with 8 bases between them. The CDR3 DNA reads TGTGCCACCAGTTCAGGGATCACAGATACGCAGTATTTT. It yields the protein CATSSGITDTQYF.

The chain uses TRBV7-2 and TRBJ2-4; 9 nucleotides agree with TRBD2. The CDR3 runs to 18 residues. CDR1 and CDR2 from the germline V gene are SGHTA and FQGNSA. V was clipped by 1 base and J by 6 bases; unmatched bases: 13. CDR3: CASSLVLASGTRGNIQYF. CDR3 in DNA: TGTGCCAGCAGCTTAGTCTTGGCTAGCGGGACGAGGGGAAACATTCAGTACTTC.